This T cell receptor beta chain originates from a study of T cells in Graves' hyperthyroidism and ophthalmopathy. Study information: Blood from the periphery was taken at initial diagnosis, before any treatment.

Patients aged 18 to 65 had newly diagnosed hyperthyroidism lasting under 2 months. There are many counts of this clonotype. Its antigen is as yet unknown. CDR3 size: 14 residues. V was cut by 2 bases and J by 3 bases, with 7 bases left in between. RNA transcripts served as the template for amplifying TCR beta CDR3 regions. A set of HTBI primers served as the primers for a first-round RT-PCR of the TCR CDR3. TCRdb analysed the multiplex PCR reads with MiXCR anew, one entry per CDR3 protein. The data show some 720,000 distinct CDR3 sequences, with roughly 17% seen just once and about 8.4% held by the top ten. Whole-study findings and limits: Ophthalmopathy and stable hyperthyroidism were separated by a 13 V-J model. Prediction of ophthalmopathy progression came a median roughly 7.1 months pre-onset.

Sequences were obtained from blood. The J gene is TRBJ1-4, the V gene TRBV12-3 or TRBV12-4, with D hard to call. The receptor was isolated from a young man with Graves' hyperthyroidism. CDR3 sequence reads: CASSLRQSNEKLFF. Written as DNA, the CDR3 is TGTGCCAGCAGTTTACGGCAGTCTAATGAAAAACTGTTTTTT.